These T cell receptor beta chains were read from a single sample in a study of OX40 agonist ivuxolimab in advanced cancers. Some clones are missing from TCRdb's copy, which holds only in-frame ones; the method was immunoSEQ multiplex PCR. This sample carries tens of thousands of clones, 80% of them seen once, and the ten largest clones take 6% to 7%. The input for sequencing was CD4+ or CD8+ T cells sorted from blood, taken in a trial of the OX40 agonist ivuxolimab. These TCRs come from an adult with an advanced solid tumor such as melanoma, head and neck, liver or kidney cancer. CDR3s include the opening cysteine and the closing phenylalanine or tryptophan. The D gene is left open where the match is weak. The size entry is marked missing in some rows and otherwise reads once, few, many or a size class.

j_call	d_call	cdr3_length	clone_size	v_call	cdr3_nt	cdr3_aa
TRBJ2-1	TRBD1	13	-	TRBV5-8	TGTGCCAGCAGCTTTGACAGGGGCAATGAGCAGTTCTTC	CASSFDRGNEQFF
TRBJ2-2	-	15	-	TRBV7-7	TGTGCCAGCAGCTTAGTATTAGTCGGGACCGGGGAGCTGTTTTTT	CASSLVLVGTGELFF
TRBJ2-7	-	14	-	TRBV27	TGTGCCAGCAGTTTTATCTCCCGCTCCTACGAGCAGTACTTC	CASSFISRSYEQYF
TRBJ2-2	TRBD1	15	-	TRBV11-3	TGTGCCAGCAGCAAGGGACAGGGGGCCTCCGGGGAGCTGTTTTTT	CASSKGQGASGELFF
TRBJ2-3	TRBD2	15	once	TRBV5-6	TGTGCCAGCAGCAGGACTAGCGGGGGCTCCGATACGCAGTATTTT	CASSRTSGGSDTQYF
TRBJ2-1	TRBD1	15	-	TRBV5-4	TGTGCCAGCAGCTTGACAGGGGAGTCCTACAATGAGCAGTTCTTC	CASSLTGESYNEQFF
TRBJ2-5	-	13	once	TRBV7-9	TGCGCCAGCAGCCAAGCACCACAAGGGACCCAGTACTTC	CASSQAPQGTQYF
TRBJ1-1	-	14	-	TRBV5-4	TGTGCCAGCAGCTTGTTAGGTGTGAACACTGAAGCTTTCTTT	CASSLLGVNTEAFF
TRBJ1-3	-	15	-	TRBV18	TGTGCCAGCTCACCCCCGACAGGAGCCGGAAACACCATATATTTT	CASSPPTGAGNTIYF
TRBJ2-2	-	14	-	TRBV5-1	TGCGCCAGCAAGACAACAGGGAACACCGGGGAGCTGTTTTTT	CASKTTGNTGELFF
TRBJ1-2	-	11	-	TRBV4-3	TGCGCCAGCAGCCAAGTTGGGGGCTACACCTTC	CASSQVGGYTF
TRBJ1-2	TRBD1	15	-	TRBV6-6	TGTGCCAGCAGTTACTTAGGGACAGGAAACTATGGCTACACCTTC	CASSYLGTGNYGYTF
TRBJ1-5	-	14	-	TRBV6-1	TGTGCCAGCAGTGGTATGGTGAGCAATCAGCCCCAGCATTTT	CASSGMVSNQPQHF
TRBJ2-3	-	10	-	TRBV20-1	TGCAGTGTTGCCGAGGATACGCAGTATTTT	CSVAEDTQYF
TRBJ2-5	TRBD1	16	-	TRBV19	TGTGCCAGTAGTATAGCCAGATCCGGACAGGGCGAGACCCAGTACTTC	CASSIARSGQGETQYF
TRBJ2-7	-	14	-	TRBV5-4	TGTGCCAGCAGCGCGCGGGACTCCACCTACGAGCAGTACTTC	CASSARDSTYEQYF
TRBJ1-5	TRBD1	14	-	TRBV2	TGTGCCAGCAGCGACAGGGTAGGGAATCAGCCCCAGCATTTT	CASSDRVGNQPQHF
TRBJ2-2	-	16	-	TRBV9	TGTGCCAGCAGCGTAGGGCGGGCGCGTAACACCGGGGAGCTGTTTTTT	CASSVGRARNTGELFF
TRBJ2-7	-	16	-	TRBV6-6	TGTGCCAGCAGTCCAGCCCGACAGGCTAACACCTACGAGCAGTACTTC	CASSPARQANTYEQYF
TRBJ2-1	TRBD1	16	-	TRBV6-1	TGTGCCAGCAGTGAAGCTTGGACAGGGGGCTACAATGAGCAGTTCTTC	CASSEAWTGGYNEQFF
TRBJ1-2	-	14	-	TRBV6-5	TGTGCCAGCAGTTACAGGGGGGCGAATTATGGCTACACCTTC	CASSYRGANYGYTF
TRBJ2-5	-	16	-	TRBV5-1	TGCGCCAGCAGCTGGGCCCGGGCTAGCGAGAGGAAGACCCAGTACTTC	CASSWARASERKTQYF
TRBJ2-3	-	14	-	TRBV4-1	TGCGCCAGCAGCCAAGTCTTTTACACAGATACGCAGTATTTT	CASSQVFYTDTQYF
TRBJ2-7	TRBD2	17	-	TRBV2	TGTGCCAGCAGTGAAGGTCTTGGGACTAGCGGGAACTACGAGCAGTACTTC	CASSEGLGTSGNYEQYF
TRBJ2-7	-	11	-	TRBV5-5	TGTGCCAGCAGCTTGACCTACGAGCAGTACTTC	CASSLTYEQYF
TRBJ1-4	TRBD1	17	-	TRBV7-2	TGTGCCAGCAGCTTAGCGCCGACAGGGGTGACTAATGAAAAACTGTTTTTT	CASSLAPTGVTNEKLFF